The next 8 T cell receptor beta chains were all read from a single sample in a study of blood T cell repertoires in COVID-19. Assay used: immunoSEQ multiplex PCR; TCRdb lists only in-frame clones, some missing. The sample has about 310,000 clones, more than 75% seen once; the top ten hold 1%. The sequencing sample was made of peripheral blood. The receptors were sampled from a man between 50 and 59 years old with active or convalescent COVID-19.

The genes are TRBV30 and TRBJ2-7; 8 bases align to TRBD1. J lost 8 bases, V lost 2 bases, and 8 bases had no gene match. Germline-derived CDR1 and CDR2 are GTSNPN and SVGIG (reference sequence). This CDR3 contains 13 residues. CDR3 protein: CAWSRGGRGQQYF. In DNA form, the CDR3 reads TGTGCCTGGAGTAGAGGGGGCAGGGGGCAGCAGTACTTC.

The J gene is TRBJ1-2, the V gene TRBV28; TRBD1 aligns across 9 bases. The ends lost 5 bases at V and 4 bases at J; junction bases unmatched: 14. The V gene's germline CDR1 is MDHEN and CDR2 SYDVKM. The CDR3 loop spans 17 amino acids. The CDR3 DNA follows: TGTGCCAGCAGTCCTCCGTGGTGGAGACAGGGGGGCTATGGCTACACCTTC. It codes for CASSPPWWRQGGYGYTF.

V usage is TRBV7-9 and J usage is TRBJ2-5; D may be TRBD2 (6 bases). CDR1 is SEHNR, CDR2 FQNEAQ, per germline (reference sequence). V lost 7 bases, J lost 1 base, and 22 bases lay in between. This CDR3 contains 17 residues. CDR3 in DNA: TGTGCCAGCACCCACTCAGACAAGGTGGGACTCCAAGAGACCCAGTACTTC. It is translated as CASTHSDKVGLQETQYF.

V is TRBV9 and J is TRBJ2-7; D possibly corresponds to TRBD2 (6 bases). Trimming stripped 4 bases from V and 5 bases from J, with 13 bases between. Germline CDR1 and CDR2: SGDLS and YYNGEE. This CDR3 comprises 13 residues. The DNA of the CDR3 is TGTGCCAGCAGCCCCGATGGGGGGAACGAGCAGTACTTC. This translates into CASSPDGGNEQYF.

J is TRBJ2-7 and V is TRBV5-1; TRBD1 might be the D (5 bases). Trimming took off 0 bases at V and 4 bases at J, with 14 bases between the two ends. CDR1 and CDR2 from the germline V gene are SGHRS and YFSETQ. The CDR3 is 15 residues long. CDR3 sequence: CASSLGQGPLYEQYF. The CDR3 DNA sequence: TGCGCCAGCAGCTTGGGGCAGGGCCCCCTTTACGAGCAGTACTTC.

This chain uses TRBV27 with TRBJ2-7; 11 positions agree with TRBD2. V dropped 5 bases and J dropped 2; count of bases not matched to a gene: 8. CDR3 length equals 16 residues. Germline CDR1 MNHEY, CDR2 SMNVEV (reference sequence). DNA of the CDR3: TGTGCCAGCAGTCCCATTACTAGCGGGGGTCCCTACGAGCAGTACTTC. Its protein product is CASSPITSGGPYEQYF.

The chain carries TRBV24-1 and TRBJ2-5; 8 bases agree with TRBD1. V was clipped by 3 bases and J by 4 bases; unmatched bases: 9. The germline V gene encodes CDR1 KGHDR and CDR2 SFDVKD. The CDR3 is 16 amino acids. Here the CDR3 reads CATSDIRGRGRETQYF. As DNA, the CDR3 is TGTGCCACCAGTGATATCAGGGGGCGGGGAAGAGAGACCCAGTACTTC.

This clone was observed a handful of times. The genes are TRBV30 and TRBJ2-5, with a weak D call TRBD2 (5 bases). The V end lost 0 bases, the J end lost 10 bases, and 9 bases lay between the germline ends. CDR3 length: 11 amino acids. Germline V CDR1 and CDR2: GTSNPN, SVGIG (reference sequence). The CDR3 sequence is CAWSVRGNQYF. For the CDR3, the DNA is TGTGCCTGGAGTGTAAGAGGGAACCAGTACTTC.